This T cell receptor beta chain originates from a study of a mutant IDH1 vaccine in newly diagnosed glioma. Noted time point: week 35, safety follow-up. Doses of 300 ug of mutant IDH1 20-mer peptide were given with topical imiquimod. Worth noting for this clone: Its specificity is not known.

Trimming took off 7 bases at V and 1 base at J, with 13 bases between the two ends. The CDR3 consists of 14 residues. Germline CDR1 MNHNY, CDR2 SVGAGI (reference sequence). Data came from immunoSEQ multiplex PCR; TCRdb stores just in-frame clones and leaves some out. Among around 41,000 clones listed, roughly nine tenths were seen once. This chain links TRBV6-6 with TRBJ1-1, with a weak D call TRBD1 (5 bases). The clonotype was recovered from a man between 40 and 49 years old with glioma. Here the sequenced sample was PBMCs, taken from a glioma patient whose treatment included an IDH1 peptide vaccine. The CDR3 spells CASTHSGGNTEAFF. DNA of the CDR3: TGTGCCAGCACCCACTCGGGGGGGAACACTGAAGCTTTCTTT.